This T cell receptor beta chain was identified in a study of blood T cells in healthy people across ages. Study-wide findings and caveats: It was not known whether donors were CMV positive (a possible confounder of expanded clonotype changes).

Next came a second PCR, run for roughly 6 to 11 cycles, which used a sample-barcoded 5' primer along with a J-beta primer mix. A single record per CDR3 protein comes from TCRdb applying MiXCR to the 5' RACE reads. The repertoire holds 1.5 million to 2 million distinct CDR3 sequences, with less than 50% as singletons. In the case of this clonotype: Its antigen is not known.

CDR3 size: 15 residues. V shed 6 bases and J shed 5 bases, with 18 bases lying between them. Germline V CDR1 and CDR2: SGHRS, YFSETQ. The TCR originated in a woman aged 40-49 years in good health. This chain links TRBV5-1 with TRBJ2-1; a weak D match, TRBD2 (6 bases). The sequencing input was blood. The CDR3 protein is CASTWDSLLNNEQFF. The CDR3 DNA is TGCGCCAGCACCTGGGACTCCCTCCTTAACAATGAGCAGTTCTTC. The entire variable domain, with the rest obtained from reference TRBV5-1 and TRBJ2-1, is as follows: KAGVTQTPRYLIKTRGQQVTLSCSPISGHRSVSWYQQTPGQGLQFLFEYFSETQRNKGNFPGRFSGRQFSNSRSEMNVSTLELGDSALYLCASTWDSLLNNEQFFGPGTRLTVL.